The 29 T cell receptor beta chains presented below share a single source sample, sequenced in a study of T cells after yellow fever vaccination. TCRdb passed the 5' RACE reads through MiXCR, listing each CDR3 protein once. The table includes some 320,000 distinct CDR3 sequences, about 10% detected once. The specimen comprised CD4+ T cells sorted from PBMCs, sampled 45 days after the yellow fever booster vaccination. These receptors all stem from a man aged 18 to 30 who received the YFV17D yellow fever vaccine.

This clonotype was seen a handful of times. The genes are TRBV18 and TRBJ1-2; a possible D gene is TRBD1 (5 bases). The germline V gene encodes CDR1 KGHSH and CDR2 LQKENI. V was shortened by 3 bases and J by 8 bases, with 13 bases between the two germline ends. CDR3 length: 13 amino acids. CDR3 nucleotides: TGTGCCAGCTCACCGAGGGGCTTGGAGGGCTACACCTTC. Amino acid sequence: CASSPRGLEGYTF.

This chain connects TRBV3-1 to TRBJ2-5; no firm D call. This CDR3 contains 14 residues. With 0 bases removed from V and 5 bases from J, the gap between germline ends came to 10 bases. Germline lookup yields CDR1 LGHDT and CDR2 YNNKEL (reference sequence). CDR3 sequence reads: CASSQDGMDETQYF. The CDR3 DNA sequence: TGTGCCAGCAGCCAAGATGGTATGGACGAGACCCAGTACTTC.

This rearrangement joins TRBV5-1 to TRBJ1-4; 8 bases fit TRBD1. V lost 5 bases to trimming and J lost 3 bases; unmatched junction nucleotides: 3. Germline V gives CDR1 SGHRS, CDR2 YFSETQ. This CDR3 has 14 residues. CDR3: CASRAGQANEKLFF. The CDR3 bases are TGCGCCAGCAGGGCGGGACAGGCTAATGAAAAACTGTTTTTT.

This clonotype was counted ten times or more. V is TRBV24-1 and J is TRBJ2-1; TRBD2 agrees at 8 bases. V was pared by 2 bases and J by 6 bases, with 5 bases of the junction left unmatched. The CDR3 is 15 amino acids. The germline gives CDR1 KGHDR, CDR2 SFDVKD. CDR3 DNA sequence: TGTGCCACCAGTGATTCGGGACTAGGGGGCAATGAGCAGTTCTTC. Encoded protein: CATSDSGLGGNEQFF.

The chain uses TRBV12-3 or TRBV12-4 and TRBJ2-7, with a tentative D call TRBD1 (6 bases). The CDR3 extends over 13 amino acids. V shed 5 bases and J shed 4 bases, with 12 bases lying between them. CDR3 nucleotide sequence: TGTGCCAGCAGTCCCGGGACACAGTACGAGCAGTACGTC. It translates to CASSPGTQYEQYV.

The V and J genes are TRBV5-1 and TRBJ2-3; weak D call: TRBD1 (5 bases). From germline, CDR1 is SGHRS and CDR2 YFSETQ. V gave up 2 bases and J gave up 2 bases, with 12 bases separating them. The CDR3 extends over 15 amino acids. The DNA for the CDR3 is TGCGCCAGCAGCTTACAGGAAGCTTTCACAGATACGCAGTATTTT. Protein: CASSLQEAFTDTQYF.

This CDR3 is CASSQPWETQYF. CDR3 in DNA: TGCGCCAGCAGCCAACCCTGGGAGACCCAGTACTTC. The gene calls are TRBV4-1 and TRBJ2-5, with unresolved D. Germline V gene lookup returns CDR1 MGHRA and CDR2 YSYEKL. This CDR3 is 12 amino acids long. Trimming removed 2 bases from V and 5 bases from J, with 6 bases in between.

V and J are TRBV9 and TRBJ2-7; D is perhaps TRBD1 or TRBD2 (7 bases each). Germline V gene sequence: CDR1 SGDLS, CDR2 YYNGEE. The CDR3 is 13 amino acids. The ends were cut back, 0 bases at V and 9 bases at J, with 13 bases in the middle. The CDR3 reads CASSVEQGRAQYF. The CDR3 DNA reads as TGTGCCAGCAGCGTAGAACAGGGGAGGGCGCAGTACTTC.

In its sample, this clonotype was seen a few times. This chain uses TRBV5-1 with TRBJ2-7; 8 bases line up with TRBD1. After removal of 5 bases from V and 5 bases from J, the junction contained 6 bases not matched to a gene. The CDR3 extends over 13 amino acids. Per germline, CDR1 SGHRS and CDR2 YFSETQ. The CDR3 loop is CASRNGQGDEQYF. CDR3 bases: TGCGCCAGCAGAAACGGACAGGGAGACGAGCAGTACTTC.

The gene calls are TRBV4-2 and TRBJ1-2, with 8 positions matching TRBD1. This CDR3 region has 14 residues. CDR1 is LGHNA and CDR2 is YNFKEQ in the germline V gene. V shed 8 bases, J shed 5 bases, and the junction held 10 bases outside the gene matches. In DNA form, the CDR3 reads TGTGCCAGCTCTGCGACAGGGGCGGGGTATGGCTACACCTTC. The encoded protein is CASSATGAGYGYTF.

The chain has TRBV9 and TRBJ2-5, with D unresolved. CDR1 and CDR2 from the germline V gene are SGDLS and YYNGEE. There are 16 residues in the CDR3. The V gene lost 4 bases and the J gene lost 3 bases, with 19 bases spanning the gap. In DNA form, the CDR3 reads TGTGCCAGCAGCTCCGGTCTGAGAATGGTCGAAGAGACCCAGTACTTC. Protein: CASSSGLRMVEETQYF.

This clonotype appeared many times. The chain combines TRBV7-9 with TRBJ2-3; D is possibly TRBD1 or TRBD2 (5 bases each). V was clipped by 5 bases and J by 4 bases, with 19 bases between them. The CDR3 consists of 16 residues. In germline, CDR1 is SEHNR, CDR2 FQNEAQ (reference sequence). CDR3 sequence reads: CASSPWDRTTSDTQYF. CDR3 nucleotides: TGTGCCAGCAGCCCTTGGGACCGCACCACTTCAGATACGCAGTATTTT.

This clonotype was seen only a few times. The V and J genes are TRBV20-1 and TRBJ1-1, with D possibly matching TRBD1 (5 bases). CDR1 DFQATT and CDR2 SNEGSKA come from the germline V gene (reference sequence). The CDR3 consists of 12 residues. V was trimmed by 5 bases and J by 7 bases, leaving 14 bases between them. The CDR3 nucleotides read TGCAGTGCTTCTGAGGGGACCTTTGAAGCTTTCTTT. Residues: CSASEGTFEAFF.

V gene TRBV20-1 combines with J gene TRBJ1-2; D uncertain. Germline CDR1 and CDR2: DFQATT and SNEGSKA (reference sequence). The CDR3 length is 13 residues. V lost 1 base to trimming and J lost 1 base, with 7 bases between them. CDR3 residues: CSARVGFNYGYTF. In DNA, the CDR3 is TGCAGTGCTAGAGTTGGCTTTAACTATGGCTACACCTTC.

The rearrangement links TRBV3-1 to TRBJ1-6; the D gene is possibly TRBD1 (6 bases). V dropped 4 bases and J dropped 8 bases, with 15 bases sitting between them. The CDR3 contains 15 residues. Germline V lookup: CDR1 LGHDT, CDR2 YNNKEL (reference sequence). CDR3 coding DNA: TGTGCCAGCAGCCTTGGTGGGGGCCTTGATTCACCCCTCCACTTT. It specifies CASSLGGGLDSPLHF. Based on the CDR3 plus reference TRBV3-1 and TRBJ1-6, the full variable domain is DTAVSQTPKYLVTQMGNDKSIKCEQNLGHDTMYWYKQDSKKFLKIMFSYNNKELIINETVPNRFSPKSPDKAHLNLHINSLELGDSAVYFCASSLGGGLDSPLHFGNGTRLTVT.

This clonotype was seen only a few times. V usage is TRBV5-4 and J usage is TRBJ2-5; 13 bases match TRBD2. The V and J ends lost 5 bases and 1 base, in that order; junction bases with no gene match: 5. Germline CDR1 and CDR2: SGHNT and YYREEE (reference sequence). The CDR3 contains 16 residues. The CDR3, as DNA: TGTGCCAGCAGTCACGGACTAGCGGGGGTCCAAGAGACCCAGTACTTC. It yields the protein CASSHGLAGVQETQYF.

The chain carries TRBV6-5 and TRBJ2-7, with D possibly TRBD2 on 5 matching bases. The V gene lost 2 bases and the J gene lost 5 bases, with 13 bases spanning the gap. CDR1 and CDR2 from the germline V gene are MNHEY and SVGAGI. The CDR3 covers 14 residues. The CDR3 is CASSYKTGRDEQYV. The CDR3 DNA reads TGTGCCAGCAGTTACAAGACCGGGCGGGACGAGCAGTACGTC.

The genes are TRBV20-1 and TRBJ1-3; no firm D call. V gave up 0 bases and J gave up 3 bases, with 0 bases separating them. This CDR3 has 11 residues. In germline, CDR1 is DFQATT, CDR2 SNEGSKA (reference sequence). The CDR3 DNA sequence: TGCAGTGCTAGAGATGGAAACACCATATATTTT. It encodes CSARDGNTIYF.

The chain links TRBV7-9 to TRBJ1-2; TRBD1 is a possible D gene (5 bases). Trimming removed 10 bases from V and 6 bases from J, with 33 bases in between. CDR1 SEHNR and CDR2 FQNEAQ come from the germline V gene (reference sequence). This CDR3 region has 18 residues. CDR3 loop: CATHAPLGRDRLRDGYTF. The CDR3 bases are TGTGCCACCCACGCCCCCCTTGGCCGGGACCGACTTCGGGATGGCTACACCTTC.

This clonotype was seen ten or more times. This sequence joins TRBV3-1 and TRBJ2-1; a possible D gene is TRBD1 (7 bases). The CDR3 loop spans 18 amino acids. Trimming took off 4 bases at V and 2 bases at J, with 21 bases between the two ends. CDR1 LGHDT and CDR2 YNNKEL come from the germline V gene (reference sequence). Here the CDR3 reads CASSPRPSTGRTYNEQFF. In DNA form, the CDR3 reads TGTGCCAGCAGCCCCAGACCCTCGACAGGGAGGACCTACAATGAGCAGTTCTTC.

This clonotype was seen a few times. The chain couples TRBV7-2 to TRBJ2-3; TRBD2 agrees at 13 bases. The J segment lost 5 bases and the V segment lost 6 bases, leaving 11 bases of the junction unmatched. The CDR3 has 17 residues. CDR1 is SGHTA, CDR2 FQGNSA, per germline. The CDR3 loop reads CASRPRLAGGGGDTQYF. In DNA, the CDR3 is TGTGCCAGCAGACCTAGACTAGCGGGGGGCGGCGGAGATACGCAGTATTTT.

This clonotype turned up a few times. The rearrangement joins TRBV6-2 or TRBV6-3 to TRBJ2-3, with TRBD1 matching 8 bases. Germline V gives CDR1 MNHEY, CDR2 SVGEGT. The length of the CDR3 is 15 residues. Trimming removed 8 bases from V and 4 bases from J; junction bases left unmatched: 11. In nucleotides, the CDR3 is TGTGCCAGCGGTAGAGACAGGGGTGTCTCAGATACGCAGTATTTT. Translating it yields CASGRDRGVSDTQYF.

This sequence joins TRBV7-2 and TRBJ2-7; 7 positions match TRBD2. After removal of 3 bases from V and 3 bases from J, the junction contained 5 bases not matched to a gene. The CDR3 has 14 amino acids. Per germline, CDR1 SGHTA and CDR2 FQGNSA. The CDR3 reads CASSFSPGGYEQYF. The CDR3, as DNA: TGTGCCAGCAGCTTTAGCCCGGGGGGCTACGAGCAGTACTTC.

The CDR3 reads CSTLDTEAFF. CDR3 nucleotides: TGCAGCACTCTGGACACTGAAGCTTTCTTT. This chain links TRBV29-1 with TRBJ1-1; D uncertain. The CDR3 is 10 amino acids. V lost 8 bases and J lost 3, with 7 bases in between. Germline lookup yields CDR1 SQVTM and CDR2 ANQGSEA.

CDR3 residues: CASSGTGDSPLHF. CDR3 nucleotides: TGTGCCAGCAGCGGGACAGGGGATTCACCCCTCCACTTT. This chain joins TRBV6-4 and TRBJ1-6, with 10 bases aligning to TRBD1. Losses at the gene ends were 6 bases for V and 8 bases for J; bases not matched to a gene: 1. Germline values: CDR1 MRHNA, CDR2 SNTAGT. The CDR3 loop spans 13 amino acids.

The V call is TRBV7-9, the J call TRBJ1-3; tentatively, D is TRBD1 (5 bases). From germline, CDR1 is SEHNR and CDR2 FQNEAQ (reference sequence). The CDR3 covers 16 residues. The V gene lost 6 bases and the J gene lost 0 bases, with 15 bases spanning the gap. The CDR3 loop reads CASSPRKGNSGNTIYF. The CDR3 coding sequence is TGTGCCAGCAGTCCAAGGAAGGGGAACTCTGGAAACACCATATATTTT.

The chain is built from TRBV20-1 and TRBJ1-4, with 8 nucleotides matching TRBD1. This CDR3 region has 14 residues. After removal of 5 bases from V and 8 bases from J, the junction contained 10 bases not matched to a gene. Germline V gene lookup returns CDR1 DFQATT and CDR2 SNEGSKA (reference sequence). In DNA form, the CDR3 reads TGCAGTGCTTCCCAGACAGGGGAGGGAGAAAAACTGTTTTTT. Translated, it gives CSASQTGEGEKLFF.

There are a few counts of this clonotype. This chain uses TRBV6-1 with TRBJ1-1, with D unclear. CDR3 length equals 16 residues. The ends were cut back, 2 bases at V and 0 bases at J, with 13 bases in the middle. From germline, CDR1 is MNHNS and CDR2 SASEGT. CDR3 region: CASSELGPVMNTEAFF. The CDR3 nucleotides are TGTGCCAGCAGTGAATTAGGACCCGTGATGAACACTGAAGCTTTCTTT.

This chain's CDR3 is CASSLELSGGRGDTQYF. The CDR3 coding sequence is TGCGCCAGCAGCTTGGAGTTATCGGGGGGCCGTGGAGATACGCAGTATTTT. The genes are TRBV5-1 and TRBJ2-3; perhaps TRBD2 as D (7 bases). The CDR3 extends over 17 amino acids. With 0 bases removed from V and 5 bases from J, the gap between germline ends came to 19 bases. CDR1 and CDR2 (germline): SGHRS, YFSETQ.